These 5 T cell receptor beta chains were all obtained from the same sample, sequenced in a study of early T cells in non-severe SARS-CoV-2 infection. From the 5' RACE reads, TCRdb called clonotypes with MiXCR, one entry per CDR3 protein. The data show nearly 60,000 distinct CDR3 sequences, roughly 13% seen once. The sequenced sample consisted of whole blood. These receptors were collected from an adult who was a healthcare worker with PCR-confirmed SARS-CoV-2 infection or an uninfected control (not recorded which).

This clonotype was seen many times. The CDR3 DNA follows: TGTGCCAGCAGCCAAGGAGATACGCAGTATTTT. Protein sequence: CASSQGDTQYF. J is TRBJ2-3 and V is TRBV3-1; D is unclear. CDR3 length: 11 amino acids. Germline V CDR1 and CDR2: LGHDT, YNNKEL (reference sequence). V was pared by 1 base and J by 5 bases, with 1 base between.

This clonotype was observed at least ten times. The chain combines TRBV5-4 with TRBJ2-3; possible D gene TRBD2, 6 bases. CDR3 size: 15 residues. Germline CDR1 reads SGHNT; CDR2 reads YYREEE (reference sequence). The V end was cut by 4 bases, the J end by 0 bases, with 12 bases between. CDR3 DNA: TGTGCCAGCAGCCTCGCGGGACCTAGCACAGATACGCAGTATTTT. It translates to CASSLAGPSTDTQYF. The whole variable domain, remainder taken from reference TRBV5-4 and TRBJ2-3, is ETGVTQSPTHLIKTRGQQVTLRCSSQSGHNTVSWYQQALGQGPQFIFQYYREEENGRGNFPPRFSGLQFPNYSSELNVNALELDDSALYLCASSLAGPSTDTQYFGPGTRLTVL.

This clonotype was observed a single time. A much larger clone sits a single nucleotide away, making a read error possible. The V gene is TRBV7-2, the J gene TRBJ2-3, with D possibly matching TRBD2 (6 bases). Per germline, CDR1 SGHTA and CDR2 FQGNSA. V was shortened by 5 bases and J by 7 bases, with 16 bases between the two germline ends. The CDR3 length is 14 residues. This CDR3 is CTSSPGTAGYTQYF. The CDR3 DNA reads as TGTACCAGCAGCCCCGGGACGGCGGGATATACGCAGTATTTT.

This clonotype has ten or more counts. The CDR3 is CASSVKEDRGRINTYEQYF. The CDR3, as DNA: TGTGCCAGCAGCGTAAAAGAGGACAGGGGGCGCATCAACACCTACGAGCAGTACTTC. The chain recombines TRBV9 with TRBJ2-7, with TRBD1 matching 11 bases. The CDR3 is made up of 19 amino acids. Germline trimming cut 1 base from V and 2 bases from J; bases unmatched to any gene: 14. In germline, CDR1 is SGDLS, CDR2 YYNGEE.

This clonotype was found many times. This chain links TRBV6-1 with TRBJ2-7; 7 nucleotides agree with TRBD2. The V and J ends lost 0 bases and 7 bases, in that order; junction bases with no gene match: 0. Germline V gene sequence: CDR1 MNHNS, CDR2 SASEGT. The CDR3 is 12 amino acids. The CDR3 nucleotides are TGTGCCAGCAGTGAAGCAGCGGGGGAGCAGTACTTC. This codes for CASSEAAGEQYF.